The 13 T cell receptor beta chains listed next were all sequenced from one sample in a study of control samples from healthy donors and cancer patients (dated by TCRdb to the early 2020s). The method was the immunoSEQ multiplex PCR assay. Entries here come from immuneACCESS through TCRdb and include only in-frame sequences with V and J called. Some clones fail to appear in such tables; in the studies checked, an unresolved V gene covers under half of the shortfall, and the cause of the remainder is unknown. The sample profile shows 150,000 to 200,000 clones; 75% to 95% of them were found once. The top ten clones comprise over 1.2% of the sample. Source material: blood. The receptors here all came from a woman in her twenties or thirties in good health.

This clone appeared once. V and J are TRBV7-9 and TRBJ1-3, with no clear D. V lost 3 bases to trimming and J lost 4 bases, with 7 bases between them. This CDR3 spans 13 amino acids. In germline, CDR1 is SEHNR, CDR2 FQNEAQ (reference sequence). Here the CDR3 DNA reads TGTGCCAGCAGCTTGTCCAGGGGAAACACCATATATTTT. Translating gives CASSLSRGNTIYF.

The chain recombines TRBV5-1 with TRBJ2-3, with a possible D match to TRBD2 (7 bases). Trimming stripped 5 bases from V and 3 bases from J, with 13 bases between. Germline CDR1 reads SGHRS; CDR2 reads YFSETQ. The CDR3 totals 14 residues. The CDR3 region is CASREQGGTDTQYF. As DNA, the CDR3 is TGCGCCAGCAGAGAACAGGGAGGGACAGATACGCAGTATTTT.

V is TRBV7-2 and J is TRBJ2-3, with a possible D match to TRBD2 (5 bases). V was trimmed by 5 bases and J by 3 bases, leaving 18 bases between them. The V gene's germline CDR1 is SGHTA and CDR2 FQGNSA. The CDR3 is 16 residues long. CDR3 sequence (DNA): TGTGCCAGCAGCATTAGAGGTTCTAGCAGGACAGATACGCAGTATTTT. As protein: CASSIRGSSRTDTQYF.

CDR3 sequence (DNA): TGTGCCAGCAGTTTCCCCGCGGGACAGAATAACTATGGCTACACCTTC. Protein sequence: CASSFPAGQNNYGYTF. The chain carries TRBV28 and TRBJ1-2, with 7 bases matching TRBD1. Germline V gene data show CDR1 as MDHEN and CDR2 as SYDVKM. Unmatched junction bases numbered 8, after V lost 3 bases and J lost 1 base. The CDR3 totals 16 residues.

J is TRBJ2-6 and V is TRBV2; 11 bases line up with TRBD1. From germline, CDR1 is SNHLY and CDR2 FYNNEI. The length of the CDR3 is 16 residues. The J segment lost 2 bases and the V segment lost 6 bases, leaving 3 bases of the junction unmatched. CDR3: CASSRDRGAGANVLTF. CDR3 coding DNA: TGTGCCAGCAGCCGGGACAGGGGGGCTGGGGCCAACGTCCTGACTTTC.

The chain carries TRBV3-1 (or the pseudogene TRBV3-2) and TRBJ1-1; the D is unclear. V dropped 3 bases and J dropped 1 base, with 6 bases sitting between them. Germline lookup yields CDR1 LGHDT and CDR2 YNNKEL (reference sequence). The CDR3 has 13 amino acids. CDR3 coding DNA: TGTGCCAGCAGCCAGACGGGGAACACTGAAGCTTTCTTT. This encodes CASSQTGNTEAFF.

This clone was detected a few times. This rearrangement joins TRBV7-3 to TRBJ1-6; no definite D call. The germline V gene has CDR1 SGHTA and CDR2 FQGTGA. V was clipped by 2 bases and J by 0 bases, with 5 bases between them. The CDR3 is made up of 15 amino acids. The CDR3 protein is CASSLGSSYNSPLHF. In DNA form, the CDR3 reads TGTGCCAGCAGCTTAGGGAGCTCCTATAATTCACCCCTCCACTTT.

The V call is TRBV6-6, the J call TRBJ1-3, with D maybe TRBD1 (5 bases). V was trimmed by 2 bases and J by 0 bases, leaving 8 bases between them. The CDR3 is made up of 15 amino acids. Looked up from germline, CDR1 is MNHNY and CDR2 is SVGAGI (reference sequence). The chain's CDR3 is CASSYATDSGNTIYF. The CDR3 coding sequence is TGTGCCAGCAGTTACGCGACAGACTCTGGAAACACCATATATTTT.

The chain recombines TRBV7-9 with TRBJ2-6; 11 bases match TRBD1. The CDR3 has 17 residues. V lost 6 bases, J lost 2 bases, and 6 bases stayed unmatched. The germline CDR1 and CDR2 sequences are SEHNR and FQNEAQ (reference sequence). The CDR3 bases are TGTGCCAGCAGACCCGGACAGGGGGCGCCTGGGGCCAACGTCCTGACTTTC. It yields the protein CASRPGQGAPGANVLTF. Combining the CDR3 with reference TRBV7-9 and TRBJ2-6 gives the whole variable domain DTGVSQNPRHKITKRGQNVTFRCDPISEHNRLYWYRQTLGQGPEFLTYFQNEAQLEKSRLLSDRFSAERPKGSFSTLEIQRTEQGDSAMYLCASRPGQGAPGANVLTFGAGSRLTVL.

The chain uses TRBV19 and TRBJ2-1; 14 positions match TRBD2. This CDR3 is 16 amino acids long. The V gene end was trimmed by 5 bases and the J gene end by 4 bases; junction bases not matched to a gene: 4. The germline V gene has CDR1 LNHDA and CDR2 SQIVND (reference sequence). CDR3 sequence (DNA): TGTGCCAGTAGTCTGGGACTAGCGGGAGCTTACAATGAGCAGTTCTTC. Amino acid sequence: CASSLGLAGAYNEQFF.

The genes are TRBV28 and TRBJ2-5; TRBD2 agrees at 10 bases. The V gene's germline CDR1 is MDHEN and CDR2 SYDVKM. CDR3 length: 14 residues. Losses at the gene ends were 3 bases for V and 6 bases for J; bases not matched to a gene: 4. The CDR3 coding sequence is TGTGCCAGCAGTTTGGCTAGCGGGAGTCAGACCCAGTACTTC. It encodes CASSLASGSQTQYF. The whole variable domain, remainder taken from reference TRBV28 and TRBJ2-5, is DVKVTQSSRYLVKRTGEKVFLECVQDMDHENMFWYRQDPGLGLRLIYFSYDVKMKEKGDIPEGYSVSREKKERFSLILESASTNQTSMYLCASSLASGSQTQYFGPGTRLLVL.

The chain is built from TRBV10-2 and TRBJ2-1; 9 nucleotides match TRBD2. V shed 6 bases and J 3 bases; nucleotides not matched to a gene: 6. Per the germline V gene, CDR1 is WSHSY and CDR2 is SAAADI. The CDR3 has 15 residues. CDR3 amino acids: CASSPGTSYYNEQFF. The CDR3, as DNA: TGCGCCAGCAGCCCCGGGACTAGCTACTACAATGAGCAGTTCTTC.

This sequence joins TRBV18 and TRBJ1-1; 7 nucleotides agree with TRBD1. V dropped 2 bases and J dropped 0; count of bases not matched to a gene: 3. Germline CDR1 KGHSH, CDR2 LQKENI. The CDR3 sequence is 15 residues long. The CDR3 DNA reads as TGTGCCAGCTCACCAGCAGGGGGAATGAACACTGAAGCTTTCTTT. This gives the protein CASSPAGGMNTEAFF.